The 16 T cell receptor beta chains below all came from one sample that was sequenced in a study of blood T cells in healthy people across ages. Primed by a sample-barcoded 5' primer and a J-beta primer mix, a second PCR proceeded for 7 to 11 cycles. Each CDR3 protein gets one entry after TCRdb re-called the 5' RACE reads with MiXCR. Found here are about 1,800,000 distinct CDR3 sequences, roughly 30% of them singletons; the top ten hold roughly 8%. Sequencing was carried out using blood. Receptors were obtained from a woman aged 25-40 years in good health.

V is TRBV2 and J is TRBJ1-5; D possibly corresponds to TRBD1 (5 bases). Trimming stripped 2 bases from V and 1 base from J, with 12 bases between. CDR1 SNHLY and CDR2 FYNNEI come from the germline V gene. The CDR3 is made up of 16 amino acids. CDR3 DNA sequence: TGTGCCAGCAGTGAATTTTTACGGGGGAGCAATCAGCCCCAGCATTTT. This translates into CASSEFLRGSNQPQHF.

This clonotype appeared a few times. The chain is built from TRBV20-1 and TRBJ2-1, with 10 nucleotides matching TRBD2. Germline CDR1 DFQATT, CDR2 SNEGSKA (reference sequence). V trimming: 3 bases; J trimming: 0 bases; junction bases outside the gene matches: 11. This CDR3 has 18 amino acids. The CDR3 DNA reads TGCAGTGCTAGTCCCCCTAGCGGGGGCTACCGCTCCTACAATGAGCAGTTCTTC. Encoded protein: CSASPPSGGYRSYNEQFF.

The gene calls are TRBV27 and TRBJ2-5; no reliable D call. Trimming pared 10 bases from V and 2 bases from J, leaving 20 bases between. Germline values: CDR1 MNHEY, CDR2 SMNVEV (reference sequence). The CDR3 is 15 residues long. The CDR3 reads CATRRGRNKQETQYF. The CDR3 coding sequence is TGTGCCACCCGACGCGGACGTAATAAGCAAGAGACCCAGTACTTC.

This clonotype has at least ten counts. The chain employs TRBV24-1 and TRBJ2-6; D unresolved. The length of the CDR3 is 14 residues. The V and J ends lost 10 bases and 1 base respectively, with 10 bases between them. The germline gives CDR1 KGHDR, CDR2 SFDVKD. Written as DNA, the CDR3 is TGTGCCACGGCGGCGCCTTCTGGGGCCAACGTCCTGACTTTC. It specifies CATAAPSGANVLTF.

This clonotype was counted ten times or more. The chain employs TRBV28 and TRBJ1-1; a weak D match, TRBD1 (6 bases). Germline V gives CDR1 MDHEN, CDR2 SYDVKM. The CDR3 sequence is 14 residues long. Trimming cost V 1 base and J 3 bases, with 9 bases left between them. The CDR3: CASSLSRGDTEAFF. CDR3 bases: TGTGCCAGCAGTTTATCGAGGGGGGACACTGAAGCTTTCTTT. Full variable domain (rest looked up from reference TRBV28 and TRBJ1-1): DVKVTQSSRYLVKRTGEKVFLECVQDMDHENMFWYRQDPGLGLRLIYFSYDVKMKEKGDIPEGYSVSREKKERFSLILESASTNQTSMYLCASSLSRGDTEAFFGQGTRLTVV.

This clonotype was recorded many times. The chain is built from TRBV6-5 and TRBJ2-3, with a tentative D call TRBD1 (5 bases). The CDR3 is 13 amino acids. Trimming shortened V by 6 bases and J by 6 bases, and 13 bases separated the two germline ends. Germline V gives CDR1 MNHEY, CDR2 SVGAGI. The CDR3 region has the DNA TGTGCCAGCAGGCCCGCAGGGTCGGATACGCAGTATTTT. Translation: CASRPAGSDTQYF.

This clonotype was picked up a small number of times. The CDR3 region has the DNA TGTGCCAGCAGCTCCCGGGACGGGCTTTCCTACAATGAGCAGTTCTTC. It codes for CASSSRDGLSYNEQFF. The rearrangement joins TRBV7-6 to TRBJ2-1; D may match TRBD1 or TRBD2 (5 bases each). From germline, CDR1 is SGHVS and CDR2 FNYEAQ. The CDR3 totals 16 residues. Trimming removed 4 bases at V and 1 base at J, with 14 bases between.

The V and J genes are TRBV6-5 and TRBJ2-5; TRBD2 matches at 12 bases. The CDR3 length is 15 residues. The germline CDR1 and CDR2 sequences are MNHEY and SVGAGI. The junction had 5 bases not matched to a gene; V was cut back by 5 bases and J by 4 bases. This chain's CDR3 is CASSQLAGGRETQYF. The CDR3 coding sequence is TGTGCCAGCAGTCAACTAGCGGGGGGAAGAGAGACCCAGTACTTC.

This rearrangement joins TRBV7-6 to TRBJ2-7; 8 bases match TRBD2. Germline CDR1 and CDR2: SGHVS and FNYEAQ. The CDR3 has 13 amino acids. Trimming cost V 5 bases and J 9 bases; bases outside gene matches: 9. CDR3 sequence: CASSPGGESGQYF. The CDR3 nucleotides read TGTGCCAGCAGCCCGGGGGGGGAATCGGGGCAGTACTTC.

On this clonotype: The germline gene is not matched at one end of the junction; a read error may be the cause. V usage is TRBV5-6 and J usage is TRBJ2-1; 8 bases match TRBD2. In germline, CDR1 is SGHDT, CDR2 YYEEEE. This CDR3 is 14 amino acids long. This CDR3 reads CVSSLGPSGGEQFF. CDR3 nucleotides: TGTGTCAGCAGCCTCGGGCCGAGCGGGGGTGAGCAGTTCTTC.

The gene calls are TRBV7-2 and TRBJ2-3; a possible D gene is TRBD2 (6 bases). The germline V and J ends were trimmed by 5 bases and 5 bases, with 11 bases remaining between them. The CDR3 contains 13 residues. CDR1 and CDR2 from the germline V gene are SGHTA and FQGNSA. CDR3 sequence reads: CASSGGLGDTQYF. In DNA, the CDR3 is TGTGCCAGCAGCGGGGGACTCGGAGATACGCAGTATTTT.

This clonotype was found a few times. The gene calls are TRBV28 and TRBJ2-1; TRBD1 aligns across 7 bases. Germline-derived CDR1 and CDR2 are MDHEN and SYDVKM. V lost 5 bases, J lost 12 bases, and 10 bases stayed unmatched. The CDR3 runs 13 residues. This CDR3 reads CASSTGQSRGQFF. DNA of the CDR3: TGTGCCAGCAGTACGGGACAGAGCCGCGGGCAGTTCTTC.

The V call is TRBV4-3, the J call TRBJ2-1; 9 bases agree with TRBD2. The V gene end was trimmed by 0 bases and the J gene end by 8 bases; junction bases not matched to a gene: 11. Germline V gene lookup returns CDR1 LGHNA and CDR2 YSLEER. This CDR3 is built from 17 residues. The CDR3 DNA follows: TGCGCCAGCAGCCAAGATAGGAGGCTAGCGGGAACCTATGAGCAGTTCTTC. Amino acids: CASSQDRRLAGTYEQFF.

Concerning this clonotype: This sequence may be a read error, since a much larger clone differs from it by one base. This chain connects TRBV10-1 to TRBJ2-5; TRBD2 is a possible D gene (5 bases). Trimming took off 3 bases at V and 2 bases at J, with 16 bases between the two ends. CDR1 and CDR2 from the germline V gene are WNHNN and SYGVQD (reference sequence). The length of the CDR3 is 16 residues. The CDR3 DNA is TGCGCCAGCAGTGATGGCGGCAGCGAGGGTCAAGAGACCCAGTACTTC. Translating gives CASSDGGSEGQETQYF.

This clonotype has a handful of counts. The CDR3 region has the DNA TGCAGTGCTAGAGGGCATCTCAAAAACATTCAGTACTTC. Translation gives CSARGHLKNIQYF. This chain connects TRBV20-1 to TRBJ2-4; D gene unclear. The V end was cut by 1 base, the J end by 3 bases, with 7 bases between. Germline V gene lookup returns CDR1 DFQATT and CDR2 SNEGSKA (reference sequence). The CDR3 sequence is 13 residues long.

The chain links TRBV20-1 to TRBJ2-7, with TRBD2 matching over 7 bases. Germline CDR1 DFQATT, CDR2 SNEGSKA (reference sequence). This CDR3 is built from 13 residues. V trimming: 6 bases; J trimming: 0 bases; junction bases outside the gene matches: 5. CDR3 sequence reads: CSARDYHSYEQYF. The CDR3 region has the DNA TGCAGTGCCCGGGACTACCACTCCTACGAGCAGTACTTC.